The entry that follows covers one T cell receptor beta chain sequence. Its antigen is still unknown. The sample originates from a study of cytomegalovirus exposure and HLA in healthy donors. General study findings and limits: The study flagged about 150 TCR beta chains as cytomegalovirus-associated.

The study ran its PCR with 60 Vbeta and 13 Jbeta primers. The protocol was immunoSEQ multiplex PCR, while the TCRdb copy is restricted to in-frame clones and leaves out a portion. The table records 140,000 or so clones, over 8% of them present only once. The trim removed 1 base at V and 5 bases at J, leaving 6 bases unmatched. The CDR3 is 15 amino acids. Germline CDR1 LGHNA, CDR2 YNFKEQ. The rearrangement uses TRBV4-2 and TRBJ2-5, with 8 bases lining up with TRBD1. The sample taken for sequencing was PBMCs. The clonotype comes from a male donor in good health and CMV-seronegative. The CDR3 reads CASSQAGQGGETQYF. CDR3 DNA sequence: TGTGCCAGCAGCCAAGCCGGACAGGGTGGGGAGACCCAGTACTTC.